The sample holds a few counts of the clone carrying this T cell receptor beta chain. Antigen unknown. V gave up 0 bases and J gave up 2 bases, with 6 bases separating them. Germline CDR1 is SGHTA and CDR2 is FQGNSA. The CDR3 has 14 amino acids. The source of the sample is a study of response to subunit inactivated influenza vaccine. The study's findings and limits: Authors proposed each seasonal influenza vaccination draws in few new T cells.

TCRdb redid the calling of the RT-PCR reads with MiXCR, one entry per CDR3 protein. The repertoire holds around 710,000 distinct CDR3 sequences, more than 11% seen once, with around 6.5% in the top ten. The chain uses TRBV7-2 and TRBJ2-3, with D unresolved. The receptor was isolated from a man aged 45-65 years who received an inactivated influenza vaccine. The source was PBMCs from blood, collected roughly 15 days before vaccination. The CDR3 here is CASSLAVTTDTQYF. Here the CDR3 DNA reads TGTGCCAGCAGCTTAGCGGTGACCACAGATACGCAGTATTTT. The complete variable domain, with remaining parts taken from reference TRBV7-2 and TRBJ2-3, reads GAGVSQSPSNKVTEKGKDVELRCDPISGHTALYWYRQSLGQGLEFLIYFQGNSAPDKSGLPSDRFSAERTGGSVSTLTIQRTQQEDSAVYLCASSLAVTTDTQYFGPGTRLTVL.